The 14 T cell receptor beta chains listed next were all sequenced from one sample in a study of response to subunit inactivated influenza vaccine. Using its own MiXCR run on the RT-PCR reads, TCRdb lists one record per CDR3 protein. This repertoire shows approximately 480,000 distinct CDR3 sequences, approximately 10% found once; its top ten account for about 12%. The source was PBMCs from blood, collected roughly 48 days after vaccination. The receptors were gathered from a man aged 45-65 years who received an inactivated influenza vaccine.

CDR3 DNA sequence: TGTGCCAGCAGCTTAGGCCCTCAGAGAGCGGGGGGGCCGGATACGCAGTATTTT. Protein sequence: CASSLGPQRAGGPDTQYF. This sequence joins TRBV11-2 and TRBJ2-3; 10 positions match TRBD2. V dropped 1 base and J dropped 6; count of bases not matched to a gene: 13. CDR1 SGHAT and CDR2 FQNNGV come from the germline V gene. CDR3 length: 18 amino acids.

In its sample, this clonotype was seen many times. The CDR3 here is CASSYRNQPQHF. In DNA form, the CDR3 reads TGTGCCAGCAGTTACAGAAATCAGCCCCAGCATTTT. The V and J genes are TRBV12-3 or TRBV12-4 and TRBJ1-5, with D unclear. Trimming took 4 bases from V and 4 from J, leaving 5 bases between them. The length of the CDR3 is 12 residues.

This clonotype was detected many times. V is TRBV5-6 and J is TRBJ2-7; D possibly corresponds to TRBD2 (6 bases). V lost 5 bases and J 2 bases, leaving 14 bases between the germline ends. The CDR3 loop spans 14 amino acids. CDR1 is SGHDT and CDR2 is YYEEEE in the germline V gene. For the CDR3, the DNA is TGTGCCAGCAGTGGGACTCCTTTGACCTACGAGCAGTACTTC. Translating it yields CASSGTPLTYEQYF. Looking up the rest from reference TRBV5-6 and TRBJ2-7 gives the full variable domain: DAGVTQSPTHLIKTRGQQVTLRCSPKSGHDTVSWYQQALGQGPQFIFQYYEEEERQRGNFPDRFSGHQFPNYSSELNVNALLLGDSALYLCASSGTPLTYEQYFGPGTRLTVT.

This clonotype showed up many times. This chain connects TRBV15 to TRBJ1-1; D unclear. Trimming shortened V by 0 bases and J by 6 bases, and 17 bases separated the two germline ends. This CDR3 has 16 amino acids. In germline, CDR1 is LNHNV, CDR2 YYDKDF (reference sequence). Here the CDR3 reads CATSRDLGVLGAEAFF. DNA for the CDR3: TGTGCCACCAGCAGAGATCTTGGGGTGTTGGGCGCTGAAGCTTTCTTT. The variable domain in full, completed from reference TRBV15 and TRBJ1-1, reads DAMVIQNPRYQVTQFGKPVTLSCSQTLNHNVMYWYQQKSSQAPKLLFHYYDKDFNNEADTPDNFQSRRPNTSFCFLDIRSPGLGDTAMYLCATSRDLGVLGAEAFFGQGTRLTVV.

This clonotype was counted at least ten times. The chain joins TRBV7-9 to TRBJ2-7, with D hard to call. From germline, CDR1 is SEHNR and CDR2 FQNEAQ (reference sequence). The CDR3 is 15 residues long. Trimming pared 2 bases from V and 7 bases from J, leaving 18 bases between. CDR3 DNA: TGTGCCAGCAGCTTATTAACGGCTACCTCCGGGGAGCAGTACTTC. This sequence encodes CASSLLTATSGEQYF.

This rearrangement joins TRBV9 to TRBJ1-4, with a tentative D call TRBD1 (5 bases). Germline assignment: CDR1 SGDLS and CDR2 YYNGEE. The CDR3 length is 16 residues. Trimming removed 0 bases at V and 5 bases at J, with 14 bases between. The CDR3 bases are TGTGCCAGCAGCGTAGCCGCAGTGGGGGGGAATGAAAAACTGTTTTTT. Its translation is CASSVAAVGGNEKLFF.

This clonotype was counted only a few times. The chain is built from TRBV7-2 and TRBJ2-1; D ambiguous. CDR3 length: 13 residues. Germline V gene lookup returns CDR1 SGHTA and CDR2 FQGNSA. V gave up 2 bases and J gave up 6 bases, with 8 bases separating them. The CDR3 spells CASSLSNVNEQFF. CDR3 nucleotides: TGTGCCAGCAGCTTAAGTAATGTCAATGAGCAGTTCTTC.

This clonotype was picked up a small number of times. The chain is built from TRBV2 and TRBJ2-3; D not resolved. This CDR3 contains 14 residues. V lost 3 bases to trimming and J lost 2 bases, with 9 bases between them. The germline CDR1 and CDR2 sequences are SNHLY and FYNNEI. The CDR3 DNA is TGTGCCAGCAGTGATTTGGTGACCACAGATACGCAGTATTTT. It specifies CASSDLVTTDTQYF.

There are many counts of this clonotype. V is TRBV7-8 and J is TRBJ2-1, with TRBD2 matching over 13 bases. CDR3 length: 17 residues. Trimming took 5 bases from V and 6 from J; bases not matched to a gene: 10. CDR1 and CDR2 (germline): SGHVS, FQNEAQ. The CDR3 DNA follows: TGTGCCAGCAGCCCTTCTGCCGGGACTAGCGGGATCAATGAGCAGTTCTTC. Translated: CASSPSAGTSGINEQFF.

In this sample, this clonotype turned up a few times. The chain recombines TRBV5-1 with TRBJ1-2, with TRBD1 identical over 10 bases. Germline V gene data show CDR1 as SGHRS and CDR2 as YFSETQ. V trimming: 4 bases; J trimming: 0 bases; junction bases outside the gene matches: 6. The CDR3 runs to 16 residues. The DNA for the CDR3 is TGCGCCAGCAGCCCGGGACAGGGGCAGACTAACTATGGCTACACCTTC. Its protein is CASSPGQGQTNYGYTF.

This chain uses TRBV12-3 or TRBV12-4 with TRBJ2-1; D may match TRBD1 or TRBD2 (5 bases each). The CDR3 is 12 residues long. Between the trimmed V and J ends, which lost 8 bases and 5 bases, there was a span of 10 bases. Here the CDR3 reads CASGRDHNEQFF. Written as DNA, the CDR3 is TGTGCCAGCGGCCGGGACCACAATGAGCAGTTCTTC.

The genes are TRBV24-1 and TRBJ2-1, with D perhaps TRBD2 (5 bases). In germline, CDR1 is KGHDR, CDR2 SFDVKD. Trimming took 0 bases from V and 15 from J, leaving 8 bases between them. The CDR3 totals 11 residues. CDR3 sequence (DNA): TGTGCCACCAGTGATTTGGGACTGTGGTTCTTC. This translates into CATSDLGLWFF.

The CDR3 nucleotides read TGTGCCACCAGTGATTTGTCCGAGTCTGAGGGTGAGCAGTTCTTC. Translation gives CATSDLSESEGEQFF. V gene TRBV24-1 combines with J gene TRBJ2-1, with TRBD2 as a possible D gene (5 bases). This CDR3 region has 15 residues. Germline V CDR1 and CDR2: KGHDR, SFDVKD. Trimming removed 0 bases from V and 9 bases from J, with 14 bases in between.

This chain connects TRBV5-1 to TRBJ2-3, with 7 bases fitting TRBD2. Germline V gene lookup returns CDR1 SGHRS and CDR2 YFSETQ. J lost 2 bases, V lost 1 base, and 1 base had no gene match. The CDR3 spans 14 residues. This CDR3 reads CASSLSGNTDTQYF. As DNA, the CDR3 is TGCGCCAGCAGCTTGAGCGGGAACACAGATACGCAGTATTTT.